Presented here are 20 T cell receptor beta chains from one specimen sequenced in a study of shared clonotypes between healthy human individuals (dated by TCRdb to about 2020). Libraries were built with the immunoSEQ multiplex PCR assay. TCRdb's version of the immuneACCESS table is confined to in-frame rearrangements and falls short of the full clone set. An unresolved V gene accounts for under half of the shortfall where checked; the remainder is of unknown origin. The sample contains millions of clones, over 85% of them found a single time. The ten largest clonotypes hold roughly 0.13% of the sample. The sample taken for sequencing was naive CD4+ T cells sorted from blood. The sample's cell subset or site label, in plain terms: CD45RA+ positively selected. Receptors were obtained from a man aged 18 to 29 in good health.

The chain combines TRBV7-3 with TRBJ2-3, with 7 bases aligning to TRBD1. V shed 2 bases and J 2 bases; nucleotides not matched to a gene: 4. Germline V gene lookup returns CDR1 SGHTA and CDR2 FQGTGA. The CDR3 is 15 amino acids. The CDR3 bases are TGTGCCAGCAGCTTAGGGGGACAGCCCACAGATACGCAGTATTTT. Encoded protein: CASSLGGQPTDTQYF.

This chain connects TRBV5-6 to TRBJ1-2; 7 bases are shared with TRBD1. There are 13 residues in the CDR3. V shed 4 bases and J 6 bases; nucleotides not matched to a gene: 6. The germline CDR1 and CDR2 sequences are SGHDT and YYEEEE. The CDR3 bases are TGTGCCAGCAGCCCCCTGACAGGGAATGGCTACACCTTC. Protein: CASSPLTGNGYTF.

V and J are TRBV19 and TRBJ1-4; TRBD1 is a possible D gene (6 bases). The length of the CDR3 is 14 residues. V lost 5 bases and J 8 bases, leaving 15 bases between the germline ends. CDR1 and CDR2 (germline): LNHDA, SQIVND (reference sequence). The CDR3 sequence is CASSDGGLGEKLFF. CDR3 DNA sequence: TGTGCCAGTAGTGATGGGGGGCTTGGGGAAAAACTGTTTTTT.

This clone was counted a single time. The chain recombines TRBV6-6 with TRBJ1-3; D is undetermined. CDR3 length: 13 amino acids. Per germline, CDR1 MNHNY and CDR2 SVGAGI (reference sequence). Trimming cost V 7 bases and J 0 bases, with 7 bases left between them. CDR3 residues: CASKSISGNTIYF. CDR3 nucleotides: TGTGCCAGCAAAAGCATCTCTGGAAACACCATATATTTT.

The CDR3 sequence: CASSPRTSGDTQYF. DNA of the CDR3: TGTGCCAGCAGCCCCCGGACTAGCGGAGATACGCAGTATTTT. This chain links TRBV9 with TRBJ2-3, with TRBD2 identical over 10 bases. V lost 4 bases and J lost 5; bases outside the gene matches: 4. The CDR3 length is 14 residues. Per the germline V gene, CDR1 is SGDLS and CDR2 is YYNGEE.

CDR3 protein: CASSQSGVAGALYEQYF. In DNA form, the CDR3 reads TGCGCCAGCAGCCAATCAGGCGTCGCGGGCGCTCTTTACGAGCAGTACTTC. This chain joins TRBV4-1 and TRBJ2-7, with a tentative D call TRBD2 (5 bases). The CDR3 extends over 17 amino acids. Trimming stripped 2 bases from V and 4 bases from J, with 21 bases between. Looked up from germline, CDR1 is MGHRA and CDR2 is YSYEKL.

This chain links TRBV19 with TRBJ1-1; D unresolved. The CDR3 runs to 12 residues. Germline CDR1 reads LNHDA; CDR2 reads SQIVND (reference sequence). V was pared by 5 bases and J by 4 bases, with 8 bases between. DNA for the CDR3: TGTGCCAGTAGTCACGGGAGCACTGAAGCTTTCTTT. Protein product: CASSHGSTEAFF.

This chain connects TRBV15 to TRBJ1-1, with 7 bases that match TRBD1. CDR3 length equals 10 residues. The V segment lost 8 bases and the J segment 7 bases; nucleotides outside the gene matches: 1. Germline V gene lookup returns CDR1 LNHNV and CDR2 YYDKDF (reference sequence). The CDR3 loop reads CATGTVEAFF. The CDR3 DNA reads TGTGCCACCGGGACAGTTGAAGCTTTCTTT.

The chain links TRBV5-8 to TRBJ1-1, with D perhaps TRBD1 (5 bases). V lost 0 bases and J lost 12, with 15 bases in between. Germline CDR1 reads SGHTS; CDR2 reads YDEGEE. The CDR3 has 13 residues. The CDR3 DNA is TGTGCCAGCAGCTTGGGAGGTGTCAGGGCCACTTTCTTT. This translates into CASSLGGVRATFF.

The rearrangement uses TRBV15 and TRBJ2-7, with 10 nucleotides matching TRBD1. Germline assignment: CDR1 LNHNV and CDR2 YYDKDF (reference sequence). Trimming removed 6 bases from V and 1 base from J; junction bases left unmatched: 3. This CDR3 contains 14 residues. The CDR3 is CATSRTGGSYEQYF. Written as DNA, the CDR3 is TGTGCCACCAGTCGGACAGGGGGTTCCTACGAGCAGTACTTC.

For the CDR3, the DNA is TGCGCCAGCAGTCGGGGACAGCGAGAGACCCAGTACTTC. Protein sequence: CASSRGQRETQYF. The rearrangement uses TRBV4-1 and TRBJ2-5; 7 bases fit TRBD1. The trim removed 6 bases at V and 4 bases at J, leaving 5 bases unmatched. The CDR3 sequence is 13 residues long. Germline-derived CDR1 and CDR2 are MGHRA and YSYEKL.

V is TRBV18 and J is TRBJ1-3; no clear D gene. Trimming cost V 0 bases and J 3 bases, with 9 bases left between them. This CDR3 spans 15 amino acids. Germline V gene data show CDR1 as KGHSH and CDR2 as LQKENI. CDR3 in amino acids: CASSPPADNGNTIYF. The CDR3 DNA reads TGTGCCAGCTCACCACCGGCGGATAATGGAAACACCATATATTTT. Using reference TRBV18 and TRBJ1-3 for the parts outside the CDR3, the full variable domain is NAGVMQNPRHLVRRRGQEARLRCSPMKGHSHVYWYRQLPEEGLKFMVYLQKENIIDESGMPKERFSAEFPKEGPSILRIQQVVRGDSAAYFCASSPPADNGNTIYFGEGSWLTVV.

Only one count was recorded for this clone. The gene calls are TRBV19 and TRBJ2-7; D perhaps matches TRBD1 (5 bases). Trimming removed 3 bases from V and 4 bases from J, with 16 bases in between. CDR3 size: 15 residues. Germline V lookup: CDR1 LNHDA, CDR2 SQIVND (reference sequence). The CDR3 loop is CASSIGAGSPYEQYF. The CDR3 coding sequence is TGTGCCAGTAGTATTGGGGCAGGGTCTCCGTACGAGCAGTACTTC.

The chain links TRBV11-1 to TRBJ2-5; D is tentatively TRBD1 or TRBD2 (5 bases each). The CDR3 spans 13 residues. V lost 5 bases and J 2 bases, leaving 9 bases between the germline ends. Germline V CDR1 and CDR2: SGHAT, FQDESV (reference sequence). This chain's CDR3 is CASSPWGQETQYF. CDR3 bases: TGTGCCAGCAGCCCGTGGGGGCAAGAGACCCAGTACTTC.

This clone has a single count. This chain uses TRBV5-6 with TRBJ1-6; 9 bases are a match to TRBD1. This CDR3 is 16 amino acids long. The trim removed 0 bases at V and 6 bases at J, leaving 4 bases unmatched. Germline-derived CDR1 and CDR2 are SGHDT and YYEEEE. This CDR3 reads CASSLDRGLSNSPLHF. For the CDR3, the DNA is TGTGCCAGCAGCTTGGACAGGGGGCTGAGTAATTCACCCCTCCACTTT.

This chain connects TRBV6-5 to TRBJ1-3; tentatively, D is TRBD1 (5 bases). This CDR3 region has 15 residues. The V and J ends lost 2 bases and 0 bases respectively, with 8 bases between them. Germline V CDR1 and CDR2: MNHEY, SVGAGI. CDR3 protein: CASSYGGISGNTIYF. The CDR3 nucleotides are TGTGCCAGCAGTTACGGGGGGATCTCTGGAAACACCATATATTTT.

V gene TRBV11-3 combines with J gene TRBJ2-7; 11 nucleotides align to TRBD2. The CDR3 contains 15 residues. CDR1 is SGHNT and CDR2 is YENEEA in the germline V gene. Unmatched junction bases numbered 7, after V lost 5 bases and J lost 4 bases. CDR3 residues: CASSLSGGDSYEQYF. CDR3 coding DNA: TGTGCCAGCAGCCTTAGCGGGGGGGATTCTTACGAGCAGTACTTC.

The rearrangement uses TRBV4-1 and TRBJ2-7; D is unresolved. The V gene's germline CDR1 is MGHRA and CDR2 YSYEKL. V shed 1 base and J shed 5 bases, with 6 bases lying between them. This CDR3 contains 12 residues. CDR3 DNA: TGCGCCAGCAGCCAAGGAAGCGACGAGCAGTACTTC. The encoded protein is CASSQGSDEQYF.

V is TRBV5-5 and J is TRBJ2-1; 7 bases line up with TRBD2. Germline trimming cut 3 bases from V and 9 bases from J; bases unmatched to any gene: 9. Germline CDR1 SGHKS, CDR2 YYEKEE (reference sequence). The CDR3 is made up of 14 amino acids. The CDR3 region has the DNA TGTGCCAGCAGCTCTGGCCTGAGGGAGGGTGAGCAGTTCTTC. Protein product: CASSSGLREGEQFF.

The CDR3: CASSLAGGFNEKLFF. For the CDR3, the DNA is TGTGCCAGCAGCTTGGCGGGGGGCTTTAATGAAAAACTGTTTTTT. V is TRBV5-6 and J is TRBJ1-4, with D possibly being TRBD1 (6 bases). Germline loops: CDR1 SGHDT, CDR2 YYEEEE. V shed 0 bases and J shed 4 bases, with 10 bases lying between them. This CDR3 is built from 15 residues.